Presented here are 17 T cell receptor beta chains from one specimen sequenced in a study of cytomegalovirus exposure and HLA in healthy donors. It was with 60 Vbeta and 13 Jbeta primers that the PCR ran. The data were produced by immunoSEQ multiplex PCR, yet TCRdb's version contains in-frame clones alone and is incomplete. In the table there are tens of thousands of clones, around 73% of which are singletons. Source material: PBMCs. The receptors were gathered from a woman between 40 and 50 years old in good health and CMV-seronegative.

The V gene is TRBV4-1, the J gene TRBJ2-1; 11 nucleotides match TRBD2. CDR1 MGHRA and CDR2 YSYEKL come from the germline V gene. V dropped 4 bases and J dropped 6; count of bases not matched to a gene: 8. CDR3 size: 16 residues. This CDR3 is CASSPIAGGYSNEQFF. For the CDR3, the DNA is TGCGCCAGCAGCCCAATAGCGGGAGGGTACAGCAATGAGCAGTTCTTC.

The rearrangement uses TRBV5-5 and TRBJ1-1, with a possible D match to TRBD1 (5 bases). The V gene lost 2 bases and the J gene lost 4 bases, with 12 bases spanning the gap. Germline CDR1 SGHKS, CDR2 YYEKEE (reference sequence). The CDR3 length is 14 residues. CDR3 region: CASSLGTYTTEAFF. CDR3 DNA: TGTGCCAGCAGCTTAGGGACTTACACCACTGAAGCTTTCTTT.

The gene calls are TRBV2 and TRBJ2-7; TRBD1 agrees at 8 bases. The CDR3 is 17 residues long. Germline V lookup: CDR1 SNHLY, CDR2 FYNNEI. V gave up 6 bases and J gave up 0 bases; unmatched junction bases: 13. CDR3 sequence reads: CASRRDRWKGSSYEQYF. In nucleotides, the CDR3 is TGTGCCAGCAGGCGGGACAGGTGGAAGGGGAGCTCCTACGAGCAGTACTTC.

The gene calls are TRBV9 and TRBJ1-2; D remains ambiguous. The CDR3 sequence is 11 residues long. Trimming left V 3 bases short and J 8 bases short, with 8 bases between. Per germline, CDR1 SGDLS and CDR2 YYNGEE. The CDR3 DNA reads TGTGCCAGCAGCGATCTCTTGGGCTACACCTTC. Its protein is CASSDLLGYTF.

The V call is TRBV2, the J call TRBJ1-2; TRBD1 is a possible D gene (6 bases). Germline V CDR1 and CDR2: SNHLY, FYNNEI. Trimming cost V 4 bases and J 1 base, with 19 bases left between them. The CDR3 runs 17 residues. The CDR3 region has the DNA TGTGCCAGCAGTGCCGGACAGCCCGGAATCCTTAACTATGGCTACACCTTC. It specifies CASSAGQPGILNYGYTF.

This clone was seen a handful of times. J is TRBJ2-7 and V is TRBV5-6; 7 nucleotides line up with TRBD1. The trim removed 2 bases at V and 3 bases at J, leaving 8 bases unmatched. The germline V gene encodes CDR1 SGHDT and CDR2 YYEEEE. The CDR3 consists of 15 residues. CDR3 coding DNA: TGTGCCAGCAGCTTCCAGGACAGGCCGGGCTACGAGCAGTACTTC. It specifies CASSFQDRPGYEQYF.

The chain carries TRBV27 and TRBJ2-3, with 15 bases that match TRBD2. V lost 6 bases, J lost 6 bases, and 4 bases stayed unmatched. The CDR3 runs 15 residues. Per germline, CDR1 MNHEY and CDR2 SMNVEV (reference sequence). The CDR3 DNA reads TGTGCCAGCAGCCCGGGGACTAGCGGGAGGGATACGCAGTATTTT. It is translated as CASSPGTSGRDTQYF.

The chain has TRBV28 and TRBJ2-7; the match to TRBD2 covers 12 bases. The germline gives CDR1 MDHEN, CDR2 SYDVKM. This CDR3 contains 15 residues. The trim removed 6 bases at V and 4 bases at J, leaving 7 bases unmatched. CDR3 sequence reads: CASSQRLAGVYEQYF. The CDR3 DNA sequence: TGTGCCAGCAGCCAACGACTAGCGGGAGTATACGAGCAGTACTTC.

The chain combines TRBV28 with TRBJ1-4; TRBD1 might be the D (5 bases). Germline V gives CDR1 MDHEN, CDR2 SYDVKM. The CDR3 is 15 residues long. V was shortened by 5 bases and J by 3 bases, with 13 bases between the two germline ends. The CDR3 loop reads CASSERGGPNEKLFF. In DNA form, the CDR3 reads TGTGCCAGCAGTGAGAGGGGAGGACCTAATGAAAAACTGTTTTTT.

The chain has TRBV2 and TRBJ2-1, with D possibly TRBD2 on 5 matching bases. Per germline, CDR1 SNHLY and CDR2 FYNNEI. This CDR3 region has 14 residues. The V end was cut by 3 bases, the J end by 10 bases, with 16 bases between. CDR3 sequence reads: CASSDRRGSSEQFF. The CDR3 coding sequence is TGTGCCAGCAGTGATCGTCGGGGTAGCTCGGAGCAGTTCTTC.

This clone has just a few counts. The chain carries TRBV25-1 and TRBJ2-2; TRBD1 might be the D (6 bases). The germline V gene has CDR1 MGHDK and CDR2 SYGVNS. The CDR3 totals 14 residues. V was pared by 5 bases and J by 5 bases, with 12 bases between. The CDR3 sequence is CASSHRAGTGELFF. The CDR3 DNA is TGTGCCAGCAGTCACAGGGCAGGAACCGGGGAGCTGTTTTTT.

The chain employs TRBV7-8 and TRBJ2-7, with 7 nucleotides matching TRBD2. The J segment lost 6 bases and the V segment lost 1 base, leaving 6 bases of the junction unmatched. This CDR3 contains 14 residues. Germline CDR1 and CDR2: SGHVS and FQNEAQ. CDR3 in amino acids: CASSLEPAGCEQYF. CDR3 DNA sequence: TGTGCCAGCAGCTTAGAGCCAGCGGGATGCGAGCAGTACTTC. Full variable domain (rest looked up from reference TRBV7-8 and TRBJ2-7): GAGVSQSPRYKVAKRGQDVALRCDPISGHVSLFWYQQALGQGPEFLTYFQNEAQLDKSGLPSDRFFAERPEGSVSTLKIQRTQQEDSAVYLCASSLEPAGCEQYFGPGTRLTVT.

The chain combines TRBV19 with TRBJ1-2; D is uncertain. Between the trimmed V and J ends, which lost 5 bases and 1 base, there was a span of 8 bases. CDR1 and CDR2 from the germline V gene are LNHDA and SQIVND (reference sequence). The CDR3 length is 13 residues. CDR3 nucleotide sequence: TGTGCCAGTAGTGATACTCTTAACTATGGCTACACCTTC. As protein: CASSDTLNYGYTF.

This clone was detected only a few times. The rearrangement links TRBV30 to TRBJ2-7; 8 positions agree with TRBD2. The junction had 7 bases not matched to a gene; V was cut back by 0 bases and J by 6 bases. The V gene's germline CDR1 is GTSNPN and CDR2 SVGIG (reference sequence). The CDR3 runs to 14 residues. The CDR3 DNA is TGTGCCTGGAGTGTGGGGAGCGGGAGCTGCGAGCAGTACTTC. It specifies CAWSVGSGSCEQYF.

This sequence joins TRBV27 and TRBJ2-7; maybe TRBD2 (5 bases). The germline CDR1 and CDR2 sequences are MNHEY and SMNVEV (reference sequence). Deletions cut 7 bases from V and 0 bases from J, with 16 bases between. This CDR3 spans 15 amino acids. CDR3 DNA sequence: TGTGCCAGCACCCGAACGGGATTAAGCTCCTACGAGCAGTACTTC. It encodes CASTRTGLSSYEQYF.

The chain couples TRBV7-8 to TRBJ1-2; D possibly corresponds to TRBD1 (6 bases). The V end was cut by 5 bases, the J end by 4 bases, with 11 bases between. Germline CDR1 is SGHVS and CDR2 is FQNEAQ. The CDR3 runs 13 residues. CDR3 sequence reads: CASSPDRTYGYTF. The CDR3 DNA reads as TGTGCCAGCAGCCCCGACAGGACCTATGGCTACACCTTC.

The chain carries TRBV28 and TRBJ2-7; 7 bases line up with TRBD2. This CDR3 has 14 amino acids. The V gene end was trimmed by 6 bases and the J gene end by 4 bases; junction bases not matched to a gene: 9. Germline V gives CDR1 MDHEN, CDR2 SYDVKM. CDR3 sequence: CASRLGGNWYEQYF. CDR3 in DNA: TGTGCCAGCAGGCTGGGGGGGAATTGGTACGAGCAGTACTTC.